The sample holds many counts of the clone carrying this T cell receptor beta chain. This sample is drawn from a study of identical twins. TCRdb processed the 5' RACE reads anew with MiXCR; each CDR3 protein has one entry. The sample yields 200,000 to 250,000 distinct CDR3 sequences, around 7.6% seen once. The data were also submitted as part of a second study, on yellow fever vaccine responses in identical twins.

The origin of this receptor is a woman between 18 and 29 years old in good health. The sample comprised CD8+ T cells sorted from blood.

The DNA of the CDR3 is TGCGCCAGCAGCCACCCGAGACGGGCTAGCGGGAGTATCCACAATGAGCAGTTCTTC. Translated: CASSHPRRASGSIHNEQFF. This chain joins TRBV4-1 and TRBJ2-1; 10 bases are shared with TRBD2. The CDR3 runs 19 residues. V gave up 3 bases and J gave up 5 bases; unmatched junction bases: 16. Per the germline V gene, CDR1 is MGHRA and CDR2 is YSYEKL.